A selection of T cell receptor beta chains follows, all from one sample in a study of regulatory T cells in long-lasting Graves disease. TCRdb fed the multiplex PCR reads into MiXCR, producing one record per CDR3 protein. This table holds some 300,000 distinct CDR3 sequences, more than 20% found once. The sample here was peripheral blood mononuclear cells (PBMCs), taken when the disease was refractory, from a patient treated with antithyroid drugs. These TCRs come from a female donor with Graves disease. Both conserved end residues are part of each CDR3. A D gene is named only where the DNA matches it firmly. Clone size appears in some rows only: once, few, many, or a class for an expanded clone.

d_call | j_call | cdr3_length | clone_size | v_call | cdr3_aa | cdr3_nt
TRBD1 | TRBJ1-5 | 20 | NA | TRBV28 | CASSLGIGTGGPFGNQPQHF | TGTGCCAGCAGTTTGGGTATCGGGACAGGGGGCCCGTTCGGCAATCAGCCCCAGCATTTT
TRBD2 | TRBJ2-2 | 20 | many | TRBV11-2 | CASSLDRIPFSGRATGELFF | TGTGCCAGCAGCTTAGATCGGATCCCCTTTAGCGGGAGGGCCACCGGGGAGCTGTTTTTT
NA | TRBJ1-1 | 12 | few | TRBV20-1 | CSAPQGDTEAFF | TGCAGTGCTCCTCAGGGAGACACTGAAGCTTTCTTT
TRBD2 | TRBJ2-5 | 14 | NA | TRBV27 | CASSSRENQETQYF | TGTGCCAGCAGTTCGCGGGAGAACCAAGAGACCCAGTACTTC
TRBD2 | TRBJ2-7 | 16 | few | TRBV27 | CASSLSGTSGGYEQYF | TGTGCCAGCAGTTTATCGGGGACTAGCGGGGGTTACGAGCAGTACTTC
TRBD1 | TRBJ1-5 | 15 | many | TRBV2 | CASSEGQEGNQPQHF | TGTGCCAGCAGTGAGGGACAGGAAGGCAATCAGCCCCAGCATTTT
TRBD2 | TRBJ2-2 | 18 | many | TRBV28 | CASSLSALAGGPTGELFF | TGTGCCAGCAGTTTATCTGCACTAGCGGGAGGTCCCACCGGGGAGCTGTTTTTT
NA | TRBJ1-1 | 13 | once | TRBV28 | CASSLVMSTEAFF | TGTGCCAGCAGTTTAGTTATGAGCACTGAAGCTTTCTTT
NA | TRBJ2-1 | 14 | few | TRBV15 | CATSREYRYNEQFF | TGTGCCACCAGCAGAGAGTACAGGTACAATGAGCAGTTCTTC
NA | TRBJ1-3 | 14 | many | TRBV27 | CASRNTGSGNTIYF | TGTGCCAGCAGGAATACAGGGTCAGGAAACACCATATATTTT
NA | TRBJ1-5 | 17 | many | TRBV27 | CASTTLEGLESNQPQHF | TGTGCCAGCACCACATTGGAGGGGCTGGAAAGCAATCAGCCCCAGCATTTT
NA | TRBJ1-5 | 17 | NA | TRBV2 | CASSKRITKDSNQPQHF | TGTGCCAGCAGTAAACGGATTACGAAAGATAGCAATCAGCCCCAGCATTTT
NA | TRBJ1-1 | 14 | few | TRBV20-1 | CSAREGPLLTEAFF | TGCAGTGCTAGAGAAGGCCCGTTGCTCACTGAAGCTTTCTTT
NA | TRBJ1-5 | 16 | many | TRBV6-5 | CASSSLSQVGNQPQHF | TGTGCCAGCAGTTCCTTATCACAGGTTGGCAATCAGCCCCAGCATTTT
NA | TRBJ2-7 | 13 | NA | TRBV7-3 | CASSLMGGWEQYF | TGTGCCAGCAGCTTAATGGGGGGATGGGAGCAGTACTTC
NA | TRBJ2-7 | 13 | NA | TRBV7-9 | CASSGAGIYEQYF | TGTGCCAGCAGCGGAGCAGGGATCTACGAGCAGTACTTC
TRBD2 | TRBJ2-5 | 13 | many | TRBV12-3/TRBV12-4 | CASSPGTSSTQYF | TGTGCCAGCAGTCCCGGGACTAGCAGTACCCAGTACTTC
NA | TRBJ2-7 | 16 | few | TRBV6-2/TRBV6-3 | CAGSYPPGRRTYEQYF | TGTGCCGGCAGTTATCCCCCGGGACGAAGGACCTACGAGCAGTACTTC
NA | TRBJ2-5 | 15 | few | TRBV4-1 | CASSSRLGSGETQYF | TGCGCCAGCAGCTCCCGGTTAGGGTCGGGGGAGACCCAGTACTTC
NA | TRBJ2-4 | 13 | few | TRBV4-3 | CASSQIEGHIQYF | TGCGCCAGCAGCCAAATAGAGGGCCACATTCAGTACTTC
NA | TRBJ1-2 | 17 | many | TRBV5-6 | CASSRLLDGEGYYGYTF | TGTGCCAGCAGCCGACTACTGGACGGGGAAGGGTACTATGGCTACACCTTC
NA | TRBJ2-7 | 14 | many | TRBV5-1 | CASSLRTATYEQYF | TGCGCCAGCAGCTTGCGGACCGCCACCTACGAGCAGTACTTC
TRBD1 | TRBJ2-4 | 16 | few | TRBV4-3 | CASSQDMRQGTDIQYF | TGCGCCAGCAGCCAAGATATGCGACAGGGGACGGACATTCAGTACTTC
NA | TRBJ2-6 | 20 | few | TRBV12-3/TRBV12-4 | CASSLSLGGPLASGANVLTF | TGTGCCAGCAGTTTAAGTTTGGGGGGGCCCTTAGCCTCTGGGGCCAACGTCCTGACTTTC
NA | TRBJ1-4 | 15 | few | TRBV4-1 | CASSQYSAGDEKLFF | TGCGCCAGCAGCCAGTATTCAGCCGGGGATGAAAAACTGTTTTTT
NA | TRBJ2-2 | 15 | NA | TRBV6-2/TRBV6-3 | CASSLRNPLSGELFF | TGTGCCAGCAGTTTACGTAATCCTCTTTCGGGGGAGCTGTTTTTT
NA | TRBJ2-2 | 14 | many | TRBV28 | CASIESTNTGELFF | TGTGCCAGTATCGAGTCCACGAACACCGGGGAGCTGTTTTTT
NA | TRBJ1-4 | 16 | few | TRBV4-1 | CASSQNTGFLTGKLFF | TGCGCCAGCAGCCAGAATACCGGGTTCCTGACCGGAAAACTGTTTTTT
NA | TRBJ1-4 | 14 | many | TRBV18 | CASSPSADNEKLFF | TGTGCCAGCTCACCTTCCGCCGATAATGAAAAACTGTTTTTT
TRBD2 | TRBJ2-2 | 15 | few | TRBV7-8 | CASRGLAGETGELSF | TGTGCCAGCAGGGGTCTAGCGGGAGAGACCGGGGAGCTGTCTTTT
TRBD1 | TRBJ2-7 | 15 | NA | TRBV19 | CASAPSGHGQGEQYF | TGTGCCAGCGCCCCCTCGGGACACGGACAGGGCGAGCAGTACTTC
TRBD1 | TRBJ2-7 | 14 | NA | TRBV29-1 | CSVSTGTVLYEQYF | TGCAGCGTTTCGACCGGGACAGTGCTATACGAGCAGTACTTC
NA | TRBJ2-7 | 14 | many | TRBV20-1 | CSANSGQITYEQYF | TGCAGTGCTAACTCGGGCCAGATTACCTACGAGCAGTACTTC
TRBD1 | TRBJ2-1 | 18 | NA | TRBV7-3 | CASSPGAGGASEGDEQFF | TGTGCCAGCAGCCCTGGGGCAGGGGGCGCGTCTGAAGGGGATGAGCAGTTCTTC
TRBD1 | TRBJ1-1 | 13 | many | TRBV2 | CASLHRGGIEAFF | TGTGCCAGCCTACACAGGGGTGGTATTGAAGCTTTCTTT
NA | TRBJ2-2 | 14 | few | TRBV7-3 | CASSSSTNTGELFF | TGTGCCAGCAGCTCAAGTACTAACACCGGGGAGCTGTTTTTT
NA | TRBJ1-2 | 13 | many | TRBV20-1 | CSARQGTNYGYTF | TGCAGTGCTAGACAGGGCACTAACTATGGCTACACCTTC
NA | TRBJ1-2 | 13 | many | TRBV7-2 | CASSLSVVIGYTF | TGTGCCAGCAGCTTATCTGTTGTGATTGGCTACACCTTC
TRBD1 | TRBJ2-2 | 17 | few | TRBV12-3/TRBV12-4 | CASSPRMTGANTGELFF | TGTGCCAGCAGTCCAAGGATGACAGGGGCGAACACCGGGGAGCTGTTTTTT
NA | TRBJ2-2 | 16 | NA | TRBV5-4 | CASSLGGGDDTGELFF | TGTGCCAGCAGCTTGGGTGGTGGGGATGATACCGGGGAGCTGTTTTTT
TRBD2 | TRBJ2-5 | 15 | many | TRBV28 | CASSMIAGGKETQYF | TGTGCCAGCAGTATGATAGCGGGAGGGAAAGAGACCCAGTACTTC
TRBD2 | TRBJ2-7 | 15 | few | TRBV15 | CATSGGGGRLREQYF | TGTGCCACCAGCGGGGGCGGCGGGAGGCTGCGCGAGCAGTACTTC
TRBD1 | TRBJ1-2 | 17 | NA | TRBV7-6 | CASSLDKGADRGYGYTF | TGTGCCAGCAGCTTAGATAAAGGGGCCGACAGGGGCTATGGCTACACCTTC
NA | TRBJ2-5 | 16 | once | TRBV20-1 | CSATPSAAAYQETQYF | TGCAGTGCTACACCCTCAGCGGCGGCGTACCAAGAGACCCAGTACTTC
NA | TRBJ2-7 | 14 | NA | TRBV5-5 | CASSLGDRSLEQYF | TGTGCCAGCAGCTTAGGTGATAGGAGTCTCGAGCAGTACTTC
NA | TRBJ2-7 | 14 | once | TRBV5-1 | CASSLELIPYEQYF | TGCGCCAGCAGCTTGGAGCTGATCCCCTACGAGCAGTACTTC
NA | TRBJ2-1 | 18 | few | TRBV7-9 | CASSTRIAEYKGTDEQFF | TGTGCCAGCAGCACGCGGATTGCCGAGTATAAAGGCACGGATGAGCAGTTCTTC
NA | TRBJ2-7 | 13 | NA | TRBV5-6 | CASSLSSDYEQYF | TGTGCCAGCAGCTTGTCTAGCGACTACGAGCAGTACTTC
NA | TRBJ2-5 | 15 | many | TRBV28 | CASNFWTQGGETQYF | TGTGCCAGCAACTTTTGGACACAGGGAGGGGAGACCCAGTACTTC
TRBD2 | TRBJ2-1 | 17 | NA | TRBV24-1 | CATSDDGAGVSYNEQFF | TGTGCCACCAGTGATGACGGAGCGGGAGTTTCCTACAATGAGCAGTTCTTC
NA | TRBJ2-4 | 20 | few | TRBV9 | CASSEDGGPEVLLAKNIQYF | TGTGCCAGCAGCGAGGACGGCGGACCTGAGGTCCTCCTAGCCAAAAACATTCAGTACTTC
NA | TRBJ2-5 | 12 | NA | TRBV9 | CASSVNGETQYF | TGTGCCAGCAGCGTAAATGGGGAGACCCAGTACTTC
NA | TRBJ1-1 | 14 | many | TRBV6-1 | CASSRGGAGTEAFF | TGTGCCAGCAGTAGGGGGGGCGCAGGCACTGAAGCTTTCTTT
NA | TRBJ2-5 | 13 | many | TRBV15 | CATSKSREETQYF | TGTGCCACCAGCAAGAGCAGAGAAGAGACCCAGTACTTC
NA | TRBJ2-6 | 17 | few | TRBV7-8 | CASSADRGISGANVLTF | TGTGCCAGCAGCGCCGACAGAGGTATCTCTGGGGCCAACGTCCTGACTTTC